This entry lists 24 T cell receptor beta chains sequenced from one sample in a study of CD8+ T cells in alopecia areata. The authors extracted RNA and reverse transcribed it into cDNA as the sequencing template. Clones were sequenced by immunoSEQ multiplex PCR, and TCRdb holds only the in-frame ones, with some missing. The sample lists 5,500 to 7,500 clones; approximately 60% were seen once. Alopecia areata patients had lesional scalp punch biopsies and peripheral blood taken from them. Sequenced material: skin. The source is a human donor with alopecia areata.

The rearrangement uses TRBV19 and TRBJ2-1; perhaps TRBD2 as D (5 bases). Trimming removed 9 bases at V and 6 bases at J, with 21 bases between. The CDR3 covers 15 residues. Germline CDR1 is LNHDA and CDR2 is SQIVND (reference sequence). Here the CDR3 DNA reads TGTGCCAGCCGGGATAAGGGAGTTGGGCGCAATGAGCAGTTCTTC. This translates into CASRDKGVGRNEQFF.

The CDR3 region has the DNA TGTGCCAGCAGGCCGGGACTAGCGGGATACGAGCAGTACTTC. Its translation: CASRPGLAGYEQYF. The chain joins TRBV2 to TRBJ2-7; 13 bases line up with TRBD2. Losses at the gene ends were 6 bases for V and 4 bases for J; bases not matched to a gene: 3. This CDR3 spans 14 amino acids. Germline V CDR1 and CDR2: SNHLY, FYNNEI.

This clone is labeled large. V is TRBV7-2 and J is TRBJ1-1, with TRBD1 matching over 8 bases. Germline CDR1 is SGHTA and CDR2 is FQGNSA. There are 14 residues in the CDR3. V dropped 6 bases and J dropped 3; count of bases not matched to a gene: 6. This CDR3 reads CASRSGGADTEAFF. CDR3 DNA: TGTGCCAGCAGGTCAGGGGGCGCAGACACTGAAGCTTTCTTT.

The chain carries TRBV5-1 and TRBJ1-3; D is undetermined. Germline V gene lookup returns CDR1 SGHRS and CDR2 YFSETQ. V gave up 3 bases and J gave up 7 bases, with 14 bases separating them. The CDR3 extends over 14 amino acids. DNA of the CDR3: TGCGCCAGCAGCTCCCTGGACTATAAGAACACCATATATTTT. Its translation: CASSSLDYKNTIYF.

The chain recombines TRBV6-6 with TRBJ2-1; the match to TRBD2 covers 12 bases. The CDR3 has 15 residues. After removal of 10 bases from V and 1 base from J, the junction contained 5 bases not matched to a gene. CDR1 is MNHNY, CDR2 SVGAGI, per germline (reference sequence). The CDR3 here is CATRLAGVSYNEQFF. CDR3 nucleotide sequence: TGTGCCACTAGACTAGCGGGGGTTTCCTACAATGAGCAGTTCTTC.

The chain has TRBV7-9 and TRBJ2-7, with D perhaps TRBD1 or TRBD2 (5 bases each). Germline loops: CDR1 SEHNR, CDR2 FQNEAQ (reference sequence). V shed 3 bases and J shed 0 bases, with 6 bases lying between them. The CDR3 is 13 amino acids. The CDR3: CASSFGGSYEQYF. CDR3 coding DNA: TGTGCCAGCAGCTTTGGGGGCTCCTACGAGCAGTACTTC.

This clone has a handful of counts. J is TRBJ1-6 and V is TRBV18, with unresolved D. The CDR3 is made up of 13 amino acids. CDR1 is KGHSH and CDR2 is LQKENI in the germline V gene. The V gene lost 6 bases and the J gene lost 6 bases, with 9 bases spanning the gap. The CDR3 protein is CASSADFNSPLHF. In DNA, the CDR3 is TGTGCCAGCTCCGCCGACTTTAATTCACCCCTCCACTTT.

As concerns this clone: A read error likely explains this, since a far larger clone differs by one base. Other DNA sequences within the sample encode an identical CDR3. The rearrangement joins TRBV5-4 to TRBJ2-5, with D perhaps being TRBD1 or TRBD2 (5 bases each). This CDR3 contains 13 residues. Germline CDR1 SGHNT, CDR2 YYREEE (reference sequence). V was trimmed by 0 bases and J by 4 bases, leaving 7 bases between them. The CDR3, as DNA: TGTGCCAGCAGCTTGGGGGACCGAGAGACCCAGTACTTC. It translates to CASSLGDRETQYF.

The V and J genes are TRBV6-5 and TRBJ1-1, with unresolved D. CDR1 and CDR2 (germline): MNHEY, SVGAGI. There are 13 residues in the CDR3. Trimming pared 5 bases from V and 10 bases from J, leaving 17 bases between. In DNA form, the CDR3 reads TGTGCCAGCAGTCCCCAATCACGCAGGAGAGCTTTCTTT. Its protein product is CASSPQSRRRAFF.

The V call is TRBV15, the J call TRBJ2-1, with 12 bases identical to TRBD2. The V and J ends lost 5 bases and 3 bases, in that order; junction bases with no gene match: 5. The CDR3 length is 16 residues. Germline CDR1 LNHNV, CDR2 YYDKDF (reference sequence). Written as DNA, the CDR3 is TGTGCCACCAGCGCCCGACTAGCGGGGGTCTACAATGAGCAGTTCTTC. Translated, it gives CATSARLAGVYNEQFF.

The table lists this clone with a few counts. This sequence joins TRBV5-1 and TRBJ1-1; maybe TRBD1 (6 bases). Germline CDR1 and CDR2: SGHRS and YFSETQ. CDR3 length: 12 amino acids. The V end lost 4 bases, the J end lost 4 bases, and 8 bases lay between the germline ends. The CDR3 here is CASSTGSTEAFF. CDR3 coding DNA: TGCGCCAGCAGCACAGGGAGCACTGAAGCTTTCTTT.

The rearrangement links TRBV19 to TRBJ1-5, with D hard to call. The CDR3 has 15 amino acids. The germline V gene has CDR1 LNHDA and CDR2 SQIVND (reference sequence). V was trimmed by 7 bases and J by 5 bases, leaving 18 bases between them. CDR3 amino acids: CASTLTSGDYQPQHF. CDR3 coding DNA: TGTGCCAGTACCCTCACCTCTGGGGATTATCAGCCCCAGCATTTT.

With respect to this clone: In this CDR3 the conserved last residue, phenylalanine or tryptophan, is missing, so a read error is likely. The chain couples TRBV5-1 to TRBJ1-1; 8 nucleotides agree with TRBD1. Germline V gene sequence: CDR1 SGHRS, CDR2 YFSETQ. The length of the CDR3 is 14 residues. The CDR3 sequence: CTSSLRTGSTEAFI. The CDR3 DNA sequence: TGCACCAGCAGCTTAAGGACAGGGAGCACTGAAGCTTTCATT.

The J gene is TRBJ2-3, the V gene TRBV5-4, with 9 bases lining up with TRBD2. CDR3 length equals 16 residues. Germline CDR1 reads SGHNT; CDR2 reads YYREEE (reference sequence). V lost 4 bases, J lost 0 bases, and 6 bases stayed unmatched. CDR3: CASSPTSGQSTDTQYF. CDR3 nucleotides: TGTGCCAGCAGCCCGACTAGCGGTCAAAGCACAGATACGCAGTATTTT.

This chain joins TRBV5-8 and TRBJ1-5, with 10 bases identical to TRBD1. The V segment lost 5 bases and the J segment 4 bases; nucleotides outside the gene matches: 3. The CDR3 covers 14 residues. Germline values: CDR1 SGHTS, CDR2 YDEGEE. The CDR3 coding sequence is TGTGCCAGCAGGGGACAGGGGTCTAATCAGCCCCAGCATTTT. Residues: CASRGQGSNQPQHF.

The chain carries TRBV11-2 and TRBJ2-5, with TRBD2 matching 8 bases. The J segment lost 5 bases and the V segment lost 5 bases, leaving 13 bases of the junction unmatched. The CDR3 has 16 residues. The V gene's germline CDR1 is SGHAT and CDR2 FQNNGV. CDR3 protein: CASSGGARGAGETQYF. In nucleotides, the CDR3 is TGTGCCAGCAGCGGAGGAGCGCGGGGGGCGGGGGAGACCCAGTACTTC.

The rearrangement joins TRBV27 to TRBJ2-2, with a possible D match to TRBD1 (5 bases). The ends were cut back, 3 bases at V and 5 bases at J, with 7 bases in the middle. Germline lookup yields CDR1 MNHEY and CDR2 SMNVEV (reference sequence). This CDR3 is 13 amino acids long. DNA for the CDR3: TGTGCCAGCAGTTTCCCAGGGACCGGGGAGCTGTTTTTT. Translation: CASSFPGTGELFF.

The V gene is TRBV27, the J gene TRBJ2-3; TRBD1 might be the D (7 bases). Germline V gene sequence: CDR1 MNHEY, CDR2 SMNVEV (reference sequence). The CDR3 is 13 amino acids. V was cut by 5 bases and J by 6 bases, with 12 bases left in between. CDR3 sequence (DNA): TGTGCCAGCAGTCAGGGGGGTATGGATACGCAGTATTTT. Translating gives CASSQGGMDTQYF.

The J gene is TRBJ2-4, the V gene TRBV2, with TRBD1 matching 7 bases. The CDR3 has 15 amino acids. Germline V CDR1 and CDR2: SNHLY, FYNNEI. V was clipped by 6 bases and J by 3 bases; unmatched bases: 8. The CDR3 nucleotides are TGTGCCAGCAGCGGGAAGGGGGCGGGCAAAAACATTCAGTACTTC. Its protein product is CASSGKGAGKNIQYF. The entire variable domain, with the rest obtained from reference TRBV2 and TRBJ2-4, is as follows: EPEVTQTPSHQVTQMGQEVILRCVPISNHLYFYWYRQILGQKVEFLVSFYNNEISEKSEIFDDQFSVERPDGSNFTLKIRSTKLEDSAMYFCASSGKGAGKNIQYFGAGTRLSVL.

The V call is TRBV13, the J call TRBJ2-7; 11 bases map to TRBD2. The CDR3 contains 17 residues. With V trimmed by 5 bases and J by 3 bases, 12 bases remained unmatched. Germline CDR1 PRHDT, CDR2 FYEKMQ (reference sequence). The CDR3 coding sequence is TGTGCCAGCAGCGATACGATTTCGACTAGCGGGGTCTACGAGCAGTACTTC. Translating it yields CASSDTISTSGVYEQYF.

The gene calls are TRBV18 and TRBJ1-1; D remains ambiguous. CDR1 KGHSH and CDR2 LQKENI come from the germline V gene. The CDR3 covers 12 residues. The V gene lost 0 bases and the J gene lost 4 bases, with 3 bases spanning the gap. The CDR3 region has the DNA TGTGCCAGCTCACCACCGGGCACTGAAGCTTTCTTT. Amino acids: CASSPPGTEAFF. The full variable domain, completed using reference TRBV18 and TRBJ1-1, is NAGVMQNPRHLVRRRGQEARLRCSPMKGHSHVYWYRQLPEEGLKFMVYLQKENIIDESGMPKERFSAEFPKEGPSILRIQQVVRGDSAAYFCASSPPGTEAFFGQGTRLTVV.

J is TRBJ1-1 and V is TRBV2; D call uncertain. The V end was cut by 7 bases, the J end by 6 bases, with 18 bases between. Looked up from germline, CDR1 is SNHLY and CDR2 is FYNNEI. This CDR3 spans 14 amino acids. CDR3 sequence: CASNKDSARAEAFF. The CDR3 DNA reads as TGTGCCAGCAACAAGGACTCAGCTCGCGCTGAAGCTTTCTTT.

The chain carries TRBV7-2 and TRBJ2-3, with 7 bases fitting TRBD2. Germline CDR1 and CDR2: SGHTA and FQGNSA. Germline trimming cut 1 base from V and 1 base from J; bases unmatched to any gene: 2. The CDR3 contains 15 residues. The CDR3 nucleotides read TGTGCCAGCAGCTTAGGGACTAGGGGCACAGATACGCAGTATTTT. It is translated as CASSLGTRGTDTQYF.

The V call is TRBV9, the J call TRBJ2-2; D is possibly TRBD2 (6 bases). The CDR3 runs to 15 residues. Between the trimmed V and J ends, which lost 2 bases and 4 bases, there was a span of 12 bases. Germline V gene lookup returns CDR1 SGDLS and CDR2 YYNGEE. The CDR3 protein is CASSVGSRITGELFF. The CDR3 DNA reads as TGTGCCAGCAGCGTCGGGAGTCGAATCACCGGGGAGCTGTTTTTT.